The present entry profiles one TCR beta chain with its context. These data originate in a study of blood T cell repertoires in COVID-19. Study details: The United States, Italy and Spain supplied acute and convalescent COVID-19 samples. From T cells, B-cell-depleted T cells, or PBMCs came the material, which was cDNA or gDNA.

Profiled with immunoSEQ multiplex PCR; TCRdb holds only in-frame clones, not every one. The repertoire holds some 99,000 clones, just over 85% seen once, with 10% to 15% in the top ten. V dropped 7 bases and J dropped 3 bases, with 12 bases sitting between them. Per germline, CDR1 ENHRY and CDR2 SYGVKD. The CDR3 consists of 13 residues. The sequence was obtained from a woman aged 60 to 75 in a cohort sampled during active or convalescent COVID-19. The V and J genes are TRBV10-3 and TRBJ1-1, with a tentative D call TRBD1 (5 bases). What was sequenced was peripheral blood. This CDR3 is CAITAGGDTEAFF. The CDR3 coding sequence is TGTGCCATCACCGCGGGGGGGGACACTGAAGCTTTCTTT.